The next 16 T cell receptor beta chains were all read from a single sample in a study of cytomegalovirus exposure and HLA in healthy donors. In the PCR, 60 Vbeta and 13 Jbeta primers were used. The method was immunoSEQ multiplex PCR; TCRdb's version includes in-frame clones alone and lacks a portion of them. Of under 130,000 clones in the sample, roughly 80% were seen once. The sequenced material came from PBMCs. These receptors were taken from a woman aged 40 to 55 in good health and CMV-seropositive.

The rearrangement uses TRBV7-8 and TRBJ1-2; TRBD1 matches at 9 bases. V shed 5 bases, J shed 4 bases, and the junction held 8 bases outside the gene matches. The CDR3 spans 15 residues. Germline V lookup: CDR1 SGHVS, CDR2 FQNEAQ. CDR3 residues: CASSVNRDRVYGYTF. CDR3 coding DNA: TGTGCCAGCAGCGTCAACCGGGACAGGGTCTATGGCTACACCTTC.

The chain combines TRBV5-1 with TRBJ2-3, with unresolved D. The CDR3 covers 14 residues. Germline V gene lookup returns CDR1 SGHRS and CDR2 YFSETQ. The V and J ends lost 0 bases and 1 base respectively, with 6 bases between them. CDR3 nucleotide sequence: TGCGCCAGCAGCTTGGCCGGAGGCACAGATACGCAGTATTTT. This codes for CASSLAGGTDTQYF.

The chain carries TRBV7-2 and TRBJ1-2; 7 bases map to TRBD1. The CDR3 consists of 19 residues. With V trimmed by 3 bases and J by 0 bases, 16 bases remained unmatched. The germline gives CDR1 SGHTA, CDR2 FQGNSA. CDR3 in amino acids: CASSFRDRVRGGSNYGYTF. In DNA, the CDR3 is TGTGCCAGCAGCTTCAGAGACAGGGTCCGGGGAGGATCTAACTATGGCTACACCTTC.

The rearrangement joins TRBV6-6 to TRBJ1-5; no clear D gene. Germline values: CDR1 MNHNY, CDR2 SVGAGI (reference sequence). The CDR3 loop spans 15 amino acids. The germline V and J ends were trimmed by 4 bases and 6 bases, with 16 bases remaining between them. This CDR3 is CASSFNRVAAQPQHF. DNA of the CDR3: TGTGCCAGCAGTTTTAATAGGGTAGCGGCTCAGCCCCAGCATTTT.

V is TRBV19 and J is TRBJ2-2; 7 bases are shared with TRBD1. The CDR3 sequence is 15 residues long. Germline V gene sequence: CDR1 LNHDA, CDR2 SQIVND (reference sequence). Trimming at V came to 4 bases and at J to 6 bases, leaving 8 bases not matched to a gene. The CDR3 sequence is CASSRIGTVPGELFF. CDR3 nucleotide sequence: TGTGCCAGTAGTAGGATCGGGACAGTCCCCGGGGAGCTGTTTTTT.

The chain joins TRBV11-2 to TRBJ1-1; weak D call: TRBD1 (6 bases). This CDR3 is 16 amino acids long. Germline lookup yields CDR1 SGHAT and CDR2 FQNNGV. Trimming took 5 bases from V and 5 from J, leaving 21 bases between them. The CDR3 sequence: CASSPGGRGEGTEAFF. DNA for the CDR3: TGTGCCAGCAGCCCGGGGGGCCGCGGAGAGGGTACTGAAGCTTTCTTT.

The chain recombines TRBV25-1 with TRBJ1-2; D is uncertain. V was trimmed by 0 bases and J by 4 bases, leaving 12 bases between them. Germline V CDR1 and CDR2: MGHDK, SYGVNS. This CDR3 has 15 amino acids. The CDR3 loop is CASSEYGERGYGYTF. In DNA, the CDR3 is TGTGCCAGCAGTGAATACGGGGAGCGGGGCTATGGCTACACCTTC.

The chain couples TRBV4-2 to TRBJ2-3; D is unresolved. Germline V lookup: CDR1 LGHNA, CDR2 YNFKEQ. The ends were cut back, 2 bases at V and 4 bases at J, with 13 bases in the middle. The CDR3 loop spans 15 amino acids. The DNA for the CDR3 is TGTGCCAGCAGCCAATCTCACTACGCCTCAGATACGCAGTATTTT. This encodes CASSQSHYASDTQYF.

The CDR3 region is CASSGLPGQGSPLPEQYF. Written as DNA, the CDR3 is TGTGCCAGCAGTGGTCTCCCGGGACAGGGGTCCCCGTTACCGGAGCAGTACTTC. The chain couples TRBV25-1 to TRBJ2-7, with 10 positions matching TRBD1. The germline V gene encodes CDR1 MGHDK and CDR2 SYGVNS. The CDR3 consists of 18 residues. J lost 7 bases, V lost 4 bases, and 19 bases had no gene match.

The chain has TRBV5-1 and TRBJ2-3; the D is unclear. Germline values: CDR1 SGHRS, CDR2 YFSETQ. With 0 bases removed from V and 0 bases from J, the gap between germline ends came to 11 bases. The CDR3 spans 16 residues. CDR3 protein: CASSLVVSASTDTQYF. In DNA, the CDR3 is TGCGCCAGCAGCTTGGTGGTCAGTGCTAGCACAGATACGCAGTATTTT.

V gene TRBV6-1 combines with J gene TRBJ1-5; D remains unclear. CDR1 is MNHNS and CDR2 is SASEGT in the germline V gene. V lost 6 bases and J lost 4, with 16 bases in between. The CDR3 runs 15 residues. CDR3 protein: CASSETGNPNQPQHF. DNA of the CDR3: TGTGCCAGCAGCGAGACCGGGAACCCTAATCAGCCCCAGCATTTT.

This chain joins TRBV28 and TRBJ2-1; 10 bases align to TRBD2. Germline assignment: CDR1 MDHEN and CDR2 SYDVKM. V dropped 8 bases and J dropped 3; count of bases not matched to a gene: 4. The length of the CDR3 is 14 residues. The CDR3 region is CASFPSGSYNEQFF. Here the CDR3 DNA reads TGTGCCAGCTTTCCTAGCGGGAGCTACAATGAGCAGTTCTTC.

This clone was seen only once. The V gene is TRBV11-2, the J gene TRBJ2-7, with TRBD2 matching over 12 bases. The ends lost 3 bases at V and 2 bases at J; junction bases unmatched: 11. Germline CDR1 and CDR2: SGHAT and FQNNGV. The CDR3 has 18 amino acids. This chain's CDR3 is CASSFLTGLAGLPYEQYF. CDR3 nucleotides: TGTGCCAGCAGCTTCCTTACGGGACTAGCGGGCCTCCCCTACGAGCAGTACTTC.

The chain employs TRBV27 and TRBJ2-7, with D possibly matching TRBD1 (6 bases). Trimming cost V 9 bases and J 4 bases, with 16 bases left between them. The CDR3 loop spans 13 amino acids. From germline, CDR1 is MNHEY and CDR2 SMNVEV (reference sequence). CDR3 protein: CASKGGGGYEQYF. DNA of the CDR3: TGTGCCAGTAAAGGGGGTGGGGGATACGAGCAGTACTTC.

J is TRBJ1-5 and V is TRBV5-5; D not certain. The CDR3 length is 14 residues. CDR1 and CDR2 from the germline V gene are SGHKS and YYEKEE (reference sequence). Between the trimmed V and J ends, which lost 2 bases and 3 bases, there was a span of 9 bases. CDR3 DNA: TGTGCCAGCAGCTTATTAGCGCTCAATCAGCCCCAGCATTTT. Its protein product is CASSLLALNQPQHF.

For this clone: Other nucleotide sequences from this sample produce the same CDR3. V gene TRBV19 combines with J gene TRBJ1-1, with D hard to call. Germline V gene sequence: CDR1 LNHDA, CDR2 SQIVND (reference sequence). CDR3 length: 13 amino acids. V was shortened by 2 bases and J by 1 base, with 5 bases between the two germline ends. The DNA for the CDR3 is TGTGCCAGTAGTATATCAGGGAACACTGAAGCTTTCTTT. This translates into CASSISGNTEAFF.